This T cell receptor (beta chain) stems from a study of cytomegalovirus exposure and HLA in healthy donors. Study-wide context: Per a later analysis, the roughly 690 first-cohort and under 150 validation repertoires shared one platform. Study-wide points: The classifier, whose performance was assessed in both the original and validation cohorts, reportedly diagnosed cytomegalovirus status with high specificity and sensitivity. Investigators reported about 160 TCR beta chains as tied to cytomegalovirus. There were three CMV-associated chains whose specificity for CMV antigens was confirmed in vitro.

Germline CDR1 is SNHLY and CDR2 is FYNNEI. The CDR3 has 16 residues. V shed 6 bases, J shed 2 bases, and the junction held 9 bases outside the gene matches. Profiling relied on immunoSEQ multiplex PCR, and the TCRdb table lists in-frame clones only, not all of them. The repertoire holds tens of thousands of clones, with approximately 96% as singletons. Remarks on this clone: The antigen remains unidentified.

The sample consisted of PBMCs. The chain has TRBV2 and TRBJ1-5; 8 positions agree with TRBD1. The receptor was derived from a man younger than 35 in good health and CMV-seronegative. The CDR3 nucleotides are TGTGCCAGCAGGATGGACAGGGCGGGGGGCAATCAGCCCCAGCATTTT. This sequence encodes CASRMDRAGGNQPQHF.